Sequencing of this TCR beta chain was carried out in a study of T cell changes during pregnancy in multiple sclerosis. Here immunoSEQ multiplex PCR was the method, and the copy in TCRdb shows in-frame clones only, minus some. Seen here are about 60,000 clones, about 90% observed once, and the top ten hold 0.6% to 0.9%. Germline CDR1 SGHRS, CDR2 YFSETQ. This CDR3 is 16 amino acids long. The V gene end was trimmed by 0 bases and the J gene end by 5 bases; junction bases not matched to a gene: 2. This TCR derives from a female donor with multiple sclerosis, enrolled in a pregnancy study. The V and J genes are TRBV5-1 and TRBJ2-3, with TRBD2 matching over 14 bases. This specimen consisted of CD4+ T cells from peripheral blood mononuclear cells, obtained in the first trimester of pregnancy. Here the CDR3 DNA reads TGCGCCAGCAGCTTGGAGGGACTAGCGGGGGTAGATACGCAGTATTTT. Its protein product is CASSLEGLAGVDTQYF.